This paragraph reports one T cell receptor beta chain. Its specificity is unknown. Clones were read by immunoSEQ multiplex PCR, and TCRdb kept only the in-frame ones, dropping some. This sample carries approximately 120,000 clones, approximately 88% of them seen once, and the ten largest clones take over 5.5%. The sample belongs to a study of T cell responses to AZD1222 COVID-19 vaccine. Points from the study as a whole: Of the AZD1222 recipients, only six were seropositive at baseline.

Deletions cut 4 bases from V and 2 bases from J, with 13 bases between. Germline loops: CDR1 SGHRS, CDR2 YFSETQ. CDR3 length equals 15 residues. V gene TRBV5-1 combines with J gene TRBJ2-1, with TRBD2 as a possible D gene (5 bases). This receptor was taken from an adult in good health. The material sequenced was peripheral blood, taken on day 0 of AZD1222 vaccination. CDR3 region: CASSLLERAYNEQFF. The CDR3 nucleotides read TGCGCCAGCAGCCTACTAGAAAGAGCCTACAATGAGCAGTTCTTC.